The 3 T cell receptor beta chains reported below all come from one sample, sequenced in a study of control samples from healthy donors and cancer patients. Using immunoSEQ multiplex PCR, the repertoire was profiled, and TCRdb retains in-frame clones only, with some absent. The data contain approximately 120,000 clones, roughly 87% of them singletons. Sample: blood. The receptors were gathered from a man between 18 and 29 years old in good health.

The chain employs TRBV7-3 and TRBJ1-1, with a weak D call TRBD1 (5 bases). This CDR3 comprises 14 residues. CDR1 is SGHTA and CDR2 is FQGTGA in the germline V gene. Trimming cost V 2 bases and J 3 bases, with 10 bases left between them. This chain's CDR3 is CASSLWGSDTEAFF. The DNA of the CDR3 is TGTGCCAGCAGCTTATGGGGGAGCGACACTGAAGCTTTCTTT.

The CDR3 sequence is CSARTPQGYTF. CDR3 nucleotide sequence: TGCAGTGCTAGAACGCCGCAGGGCTACACCTTC. This chain joins TRBV20-1 and TRBJ1-2; D gene unclear. V gave up 2 bases and J gave up 8 bases, with 9 bases separating them. The CDR3 extends over 11 amino acids. The germline V gene encodes CDR1 DFQATT and CDR2 SNEGSKA (reference sequence).

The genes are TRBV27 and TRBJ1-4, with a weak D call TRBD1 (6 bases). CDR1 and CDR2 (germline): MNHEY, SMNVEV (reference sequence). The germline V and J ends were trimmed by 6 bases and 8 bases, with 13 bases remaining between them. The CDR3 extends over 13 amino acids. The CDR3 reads CASSLTGREKLFF. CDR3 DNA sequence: TGTGCCAGCAGCTTAACAGGGCGGGAAAAACTGTTTTTT.